The 18 T cell receptor beta chains given below trace back to one sample, sequenced in a study of T cells in Graves' hyperthyroidism and ophthalmopathy. There were TCR beta CDR3 regions amplified from RNA transcripts. The HTBI set primed first-round TCR CDR3 RT-PCR. Each CDR3 protein gets one entry after TCRdb re-called the multiplex PCR reads with MiXCR. Of around 660,000 distinct CDR3 sequences detected, 45% appear once; the ten largest clones hold less than 9%. Sequenced sample: peripheral blood or thyroid tissue (not recorded which). All receptors derive from an adult man with Graves' disease, either hyperthyroidism or ophthalmopathy (not recorded which).

For this clonotype: The junction shows a germline mismatch at one end, possibly a read error. The chain joins TRBV7-2 to TRBJ1-4, with 7 bases fitting TRBD1. The germline V gene encodes CDR1 SGHTA and CDR2 FQGNSA. This CDR3 contains 16 residues. Here the CDR3 DNA reads TGCGCCAGCAGCCAGGGGACAGTTGCAACTAATGAAAAACTGTTTTTT. Its protein product is CASSQGTVATNEKLFF.

This rearrangement joins TRBV20-1 to TRBJ1-2; the D is unclear. V lost 6 bases and J lost 8, with 25 bases in between. Per the germline V gene, CDR1 is DFQATT and CDR2 is SNEGSKA (reference sequence). CDR3 size: 15 residues. The CDR3 is CSASSEAVQDRGYTF. The CDR3 DNA reads as TGCAGTGCCAGCAGTGAGGCAGTGCAGGATCGGGGCTACACCTTC.

The chain employs TRBV29-1 and TRBJ1-2; tentatively, D is TRBD1 (6 bases). Trimming left V 8 bases short and J 8 bases short, with 15 bases between. Germline V lookup: CDR1 SQVTM, CDR2 ANQGSEA. The CDR3 contains 11 residues. The CDR3 here is CSWDTGLGYTF. DNA of the CDR3: TGCAGCTGGGACACAGGGTTAGGCTACACCTTC.

The sample holds a few counts of this clonotype. The chain combines TRBV7-2 with TRBJ1-5, with a possible D match to TRBD1 (6 bases). This CDR3 spans 16 amino acids. Germline-derived CDR1 and CDR2 are SGHTA and FQGNSA. V lost 7 bases, J lost 7 bases, and 23 bases lay in between. CDR3 sequence (DNA): TGTGCCAGCATCACAACTTCTAGGGGGGCGAGGCAGCCCCAGCATTTT. As protein: CASITTSRGARQPQHF.

This clonotype showed up just a few times. The junction shows a germline mismatch at one end, possibly a read error. CDR3: CASSQRDGREAFF. The DNA for the CDR3 is TGCGCCAGCAGCCAAAGGGACGGCCGTGAAGCTTTCTTT. This chain links TRBV7-2 with TRBJ1-1; D perhaps matches TRBD1 (5 bases). CDR1 is SGHTA, CDR2 FQGNSA, per germline. This CDR3 region has 13 residues.

The chain has TRBV20-1 and TRBJ1-2; D is ambiguous. V shed 7 bases and J shed 1 base, with 19 bases lying between them. Germline V lookup: CDR1 DFQATT, CDR2 SNEGSKA (reference sequence). The CDR3 totals 15 residues. The CDR3 spells CSVTLGFSFNYGYTF. In nucleotides, the CDR3 is TGCAGTGTCACGTTGGGTTTCTCCTTTAACTATGGCTACACCTTC.

CDR3 residues: CASSVEGTANSPLHF. The CDR3 DNA follows: TGTGCCAGCAGCGTCGAGGGGACGGCGAATTCACCCCTCCACTTT. The rearrangement links TRBV9 to TRBJ1-6; D possibly corresponds to TRBD1 (5 bases). The CDR3 has 15 amino acids. Looked up from germline, CDR1 is SGDLS and CDR2 is YYNGEE. V lost 2 bases and J lost 7, with 13 bases in between. The variable domain in full, with the rest retrieved from reference TRBV9 and TRBJ1-6, is DSGVTQTPKHLITATGQRVTLRCSPRSGDLSVYWYQQSLDQGLQFLIQYYNGEERAKGNILERFSAQQFPDLHSELNLSSLELGDSALYFCASSVEGTANSPLHFGNGTRLTVT.

This clonotype was counted ten times or more. V and J are TRBV7-6 and TRBJ1-2, with D uncertain. V was shortened by 1 base and J by 4 bases, with 7 bases between the two germline ends. Germline CDR1 reads SGHVS; CDR2 reads FNYEAQ. The CDR3 runs 13 residues. The CDR3 DNA follows: TGTGCCAGCAGCTTAGATCCCAGCTATGGCTACACCTTC. It encodes CASSLDPSYGYTF. The full variable domain, completed using reference TRBV7-6 and TRBJ1-2, is GAGVSQSPRYKVTKRGQDVALRCDPISGHVSLYWYRQALGQGPEFLTYFNYEAQQDKSGLPNDRFSAERPEGSISTLTIQRTEQRDSAMYRCASSLDPSYGYTFGSGTRLTVV.

For this clonotype: Mismatch with germline at one junction end may stem from a read error. The rearrangement links TRBV2 to TRBJ1-1; D gene ambiguous. This CDR3 is 13 amino acids long. CDR1 and CDR2 from the germline V gene are SNHLY and FYNNEI. The CDR3 region is CASSLTGNTGAFF. The CDR3 DNA is TGTGCCAGCAGTTTGACGGGGAACACTGGAGCTTTCTTT.

V gene TRBV11-1 combines with J gene TRBJ1-4; D may be TRBD1 (6 bases). Germline CDR1 and CDR2: SGHAT and FQDESV (reference sequence). CDR3 size: 16 residues. V was cut by 7 bases and J by 0 bases, with 15 bases left in between. The chain's CDR3 is CASTIRGGATNEKLFF. DNA of the CDR3: TGTGCCAGCACCATCAGGGGAGGCGCAACTAATGAAAAACTGTTTTTT.

The chain couples TRBV7-9 to TRBJ1-2; 8 positions match TRBD1. V gave up 1 base and J gave up 8 bases; unmatched junction bases: 6. The CDR3 extends over 14 amino acids. Germline CDR1 and CDR2: SEHNR and FQNEAQ (reference sequence). CDR3 DNA: TGTGCCAGCAGCTTAGGGCCGACAGGGGACGGCTACACCTTC. This codes for CASSLGPTGDGYTF. Drawing the rest from reference TRBV7-9 and TRBJ1-2, the complete variable domain is DTGVSQNPRHKITKRGQNVTFRCDPISEHNRLYWYRQTLGQGPEFLTYFQNEAQLEKSRLLSDRFSAERPKGSFSTLEIQRTEQGDSAMYLCASSLGPTGDGYTFGSGTRLTVV.

This clonotype was counted only a few times. This chain uses TRBV7-9 with TRBJ2-5, with TRBD2 matching 9 bases. This CDR3 has 16 amino acids. The J segment lost 3 bases and the V segment lost 5 bases, leaving 10 bases of the junction unmatched. CDR1 and CDR2 from the germline V gene are SEHNR and FQNEAQ (reference sequence). The CDR3 DNA reads TGTGCCAGCAGCCCCACACTGGGACTAGCCGAAGAGACCCAGTACTTC. This translates into CASSPTLGLAEETQYF.

The V call is TRBV20-1, the J call TRBJ1-2; 7 nucleotides align to TRBD1. The CDR3 totals 14 residues. V lost 7 bases to trimming and J lost 4 bases; unmatched junction nucleotides: 12. The germline gives CDR1 DFQATT, CDR2 SNEGSKA (reference sequence). The CDR3 region is CSVMRRGRVYGYTF. The CDR3 DNA follows: TGCAGTGTCATGCGAAGGGGGCGCGTCTATGGCTACACCTTC.

With regard to this clonotype: The junction differs from germline at one of its ends, possibly a read error. This chain links TRBV6-5 with TRBJ1-6, with 9 nucleotides matching TRBD1. In germline, CDR1 is MNHEY, CDR2 SVGAGI. This CDR3 contains 15 residues. CDR3 nucleotide sequence: TGTGCCAGCAGTTACGACAGGGGGTTGAATTCAGCCCTCCACTTT. Protein sequence: CASSYDRGLNSALHF.

This clonotype was seen a single time. The CDR3, as DNA: TGTGCCAGCTCACCAGACGGGGACACCCGAGGCTACACCTTC. Amino acid sequence: CASSPDGDTRGYTF. The chain links TRBV2 to TRBJ1-2; D is perhaps TRBD1 (6 bases). Germline CDR1 is SNHLY and CDR2 is FYNNEI. V lost 8 bases to trimming and J lost 8 bases, with 21 bases between them. This CDR3 region has 14 residues.

About this clonotype: Just one base apart from a much larger clone, this may be a read error. The rearrangement uses TRBV9 and TRBJ2-2; perhaps TRBD2 as D (5 bases). Germline CDR1 reads SGDLS; CDR2 reads YYNGEE. The CDR3 sequence is 16 residues long. V shed 2 bases and J shed 3 bases, with 14 bases lying between them. CDR3 region: CASSVSPRADTGELFF. In nucleotides, the CDR3 is TGTGCCAGCAGCGTCAGCCCACGAGCGGACACCGGGGAGCTGTTTTTT.

A note on this clonotype: A much larger clone lies a single base off, so this may be a read error. The chain has TRBV5-4 and TRBJ1-6; D may be TRBD1 (5 bases). V lost 3 bases and J lost 13, with 14 bases in between. CDR1 and CDR2 (germline): SGHNT, YYREEE (reference sequence). The CDR3 runs 13 residues. CDR3 sequence reads: CASSSDGTWPLHF. The CDR3 nucleotides are TGTGCCAGCAGCTCGGACGGGACGTGGCCCCTCCACTTT.

This clonotype was recorded at least ten times. The chain couples TRBV10-3 to TRBJ1-3; possible D gene TRBD1, 5 bases. Germline lookup yields CDR1 ENHRY and CDR2 SYGVKD. Trimming pared 7 bases from V and 0 bases from J, leaving 16 bases between. The CDR3 contains 16 residues. The CDR3 here is CAITRGGSLSGNTIYF. In nucleotides, the CDR3 is TGTGCCATCACAAGGGGAGGGAGCCTCTCTGGAAACACCATATATTTT.